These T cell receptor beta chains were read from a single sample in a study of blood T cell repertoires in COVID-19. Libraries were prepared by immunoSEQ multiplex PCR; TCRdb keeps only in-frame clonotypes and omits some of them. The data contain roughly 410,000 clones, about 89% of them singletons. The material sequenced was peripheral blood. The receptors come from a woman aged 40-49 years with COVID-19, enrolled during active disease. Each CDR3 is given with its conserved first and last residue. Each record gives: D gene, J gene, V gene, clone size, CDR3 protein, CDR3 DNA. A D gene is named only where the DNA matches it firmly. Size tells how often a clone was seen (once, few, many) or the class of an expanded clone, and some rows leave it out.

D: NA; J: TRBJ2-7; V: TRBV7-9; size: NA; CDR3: CASSLAGVGTYEQYF; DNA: TGTGCCAGCAGCTTAGCCGGGGTAGGCACCTACGAGCAGTACTTC
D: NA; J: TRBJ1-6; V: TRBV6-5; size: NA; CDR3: CASSPGLAARALHF; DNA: TGTGCCAGCAGCCCAGGGTTAGCGGCTCGGGCCCTCCACTTT
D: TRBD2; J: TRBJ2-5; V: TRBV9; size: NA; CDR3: CASSAIGTSGGVETQYF; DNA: TGTGCCAGCAGCGCGATTGGGACTAGCGGGGGGGTAGAGACCCAGTACTTC
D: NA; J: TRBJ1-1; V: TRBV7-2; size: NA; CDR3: CASSPQAGTNTEAFF; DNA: TGTGCCAGCAGCCCACAGGCAGGGACTAACACTGAAGCTTTCTTT
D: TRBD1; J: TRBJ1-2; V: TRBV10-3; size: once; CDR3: CAISDLLTGTGYGYTF; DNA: TGTGCCATCAGCGATCTCCTAACCGGGACAGGGTACGGCTACACCTTC
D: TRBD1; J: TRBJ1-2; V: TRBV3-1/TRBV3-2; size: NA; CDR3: CASSPTGVGTGGRYGYTF; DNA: TGTGCCAGCAGCCCAACGGGGGTTGGGACAGGGGGAAGATATGGCTACACCTTC
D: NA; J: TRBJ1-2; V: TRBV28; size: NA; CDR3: CASSFNTGKGYTF; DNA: TGTGCCAGCAGTTTTAATACAGGGAAAGGCTACACCTTC
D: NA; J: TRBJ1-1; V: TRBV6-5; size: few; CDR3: CASSYSPYTEAFF; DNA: TGTGCCAGCAGTTACTCCCCGTACACTGAAGCTTTCTTT
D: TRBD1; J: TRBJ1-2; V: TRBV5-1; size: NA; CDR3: CASSFIQGDTHGYTF; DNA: TGCGCCAGCAGCTTCATTCAGGGGGACACACATGGCTACACCTTC
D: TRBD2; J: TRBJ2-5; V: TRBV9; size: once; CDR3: CASSVGLVETQYF; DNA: TGTGCCAGCAGCGTTGGACTAGTGGAGACCCAGTACTTC
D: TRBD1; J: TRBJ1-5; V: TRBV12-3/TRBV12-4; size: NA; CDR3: CASSPGNQGAQHF; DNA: TGTGCCAGCAGTCCAGGGAATCAGGGGGCCCAGCATTTT